The subject of this entry is one TCR beta chain. The antigen is not known. At one boundary the junction diverges from the germline segment, which might be a read error. This record belongs to a study of blood T cells in healthy people across ages. Sample-barcoded 5' priming and a J-beta primer mix drove a second PCR of roughly 6 to 12 cycles. TCRdb re-analysed the 5' RACE reads in MiXCR, keeping a single row per CDR3 protein. The profile shows 600,000 or so distinct CDR3 sequences, around 20% of them singletons. CDR1 is SEHNR, CDR2 FQNEAQ, per germline (reference sequence). There are 14 residues in the CDR3. General study points: Aged donors had fewer naive CD4+ cells and lower diversity than long-lived donors. Age brought a roughly linear fall in TCR beta diversity measured per million T cells.

Material for sequencing was blood. The chain carries TRBV7-9 and TRBJ2-5; 7 nucleotides match TRBD2. This TCR derives from a man aged 65 to 79 in good health. In DNA form, the CDR3 reads TGTGCCCGCAGCTCCGGGACTACAGGCTGGAGGCAGTACTTC. This gives the protein CARSSGTTGWRQYF. The full variable domain, with the rest looked up from reference TRBV7-9 and TRBJ2-5, is DTGVSQNPRHKITKRGQNVTFRCDPISEHNRLYWYRQTLGQGPEFLTYFQNEAQLEKSRLLSDRFSAERPKGSFSTLEIQRTEQGDSAMYLCARSSGTTGWRQYFGPGTRLLVL.